The clone carrying this T cell receptor beta chain was detected only a few times. The V end lost 2 bases, the J end lost 7 bases, and 9 bases lay between the germline ends. CDR3 length: 13 residues. The germline CDR1 and CDR2 sequences are MNHEY and SVGEGT. The library put unique molecular identifiers onto individual cDNA molecules. TCRdb recomputed calls from the RACE reads with MiXCR, one row per CDR3 protein. Found here are about 80,000 distinct CDR3 sequences, roughly 10% of them singletons; the top ten hold 2% to 2.5%. As for time point: patch test 2, 6 weeks after DPC sensitization. Treatment denoted: therapeutic diphenylcyclopropenone sensitization with weekly scalp DPC. The data were obtained in a study of human T cells and chemical hapten exposure. On the study more broadly: Patients, mostly women, had alopecia areata, alopecia totalis or alopecia universalis.

This TCR was sampled from a woman aged 30 to 39 with alopecia areata. Some clones in this sample may be carry-over from other donors' samples. The specimen comprised whole blood, sampled in connection with sensitization to the hapten diphenylcyclopropenone (DPC). The rearrangement links TRBV6-2 or TRBV6-3 to TRBJ2-1, with D perhaps matching TRBD2 (5 bases). The CDR3 loop is CASSYMRVNEQFF. Here the CDR3 DNA reads TGTGCCAGCAGTTACATGAGGGTAAATGAGCAGTTCTTC.